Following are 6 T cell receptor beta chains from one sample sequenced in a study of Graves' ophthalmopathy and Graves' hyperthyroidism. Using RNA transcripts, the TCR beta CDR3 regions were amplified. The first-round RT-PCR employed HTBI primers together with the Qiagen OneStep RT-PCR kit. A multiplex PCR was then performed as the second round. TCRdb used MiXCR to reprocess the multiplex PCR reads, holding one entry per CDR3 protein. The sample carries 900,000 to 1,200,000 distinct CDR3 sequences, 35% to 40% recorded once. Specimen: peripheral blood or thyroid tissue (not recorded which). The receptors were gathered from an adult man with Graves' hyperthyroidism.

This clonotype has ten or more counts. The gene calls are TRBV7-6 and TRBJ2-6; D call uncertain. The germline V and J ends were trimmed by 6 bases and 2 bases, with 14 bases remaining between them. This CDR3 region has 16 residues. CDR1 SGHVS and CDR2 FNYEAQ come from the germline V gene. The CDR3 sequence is CASSSLRWAGANVLTF. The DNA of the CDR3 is TGTGCCAGCAGTTCTCTCCGGTGGGCTGGGGCCAACGTCCTGACTTTC.

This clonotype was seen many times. CDR3 nucleotide sequence: TGCGCCAGCCGAACAGGGGCCCGCAGCTCTGGGGCCAACGTCCTGACTTTC. Protein: CASRTGARSSGANVLTF. This chain uses TRBV5-1 with TRBJ2-6; 7 bases agree with TRBD1. The CDR3 spans 17 residues. V lost 7 bases to trimming and J lost 0 bases; unmatched junction nucleotides: 10. Germline CDR1 reads SGHRS; CDR2 reads YFSETQ.

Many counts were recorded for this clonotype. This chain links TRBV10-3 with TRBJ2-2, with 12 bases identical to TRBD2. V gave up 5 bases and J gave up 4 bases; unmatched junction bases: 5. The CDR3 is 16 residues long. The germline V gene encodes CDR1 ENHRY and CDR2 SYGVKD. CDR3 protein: CAISKGLAGPTGELFF. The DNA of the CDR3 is TGTGCCATCAGTAAAGGACTAGCGGGGCCCACCGGGGAGCTGTTTTTT.

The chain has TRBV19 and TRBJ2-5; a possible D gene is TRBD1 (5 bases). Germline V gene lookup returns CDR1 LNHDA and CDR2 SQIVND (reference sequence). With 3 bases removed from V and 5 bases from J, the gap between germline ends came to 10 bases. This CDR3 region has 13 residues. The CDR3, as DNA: TGTGCCAGTAGTATTTGGGGCGGCGAGACCCAGTACTTC. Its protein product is CASSIWGGETQYF.

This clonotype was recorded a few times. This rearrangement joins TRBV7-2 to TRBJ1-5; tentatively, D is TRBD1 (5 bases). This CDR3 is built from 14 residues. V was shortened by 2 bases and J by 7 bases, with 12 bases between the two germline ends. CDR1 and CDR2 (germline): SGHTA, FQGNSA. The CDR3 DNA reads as TGTGCCAGCAGCTTAAAGGGCGGGGCCCAGCCCCAGCATTTT. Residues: CASSLKGGAQPQHF.

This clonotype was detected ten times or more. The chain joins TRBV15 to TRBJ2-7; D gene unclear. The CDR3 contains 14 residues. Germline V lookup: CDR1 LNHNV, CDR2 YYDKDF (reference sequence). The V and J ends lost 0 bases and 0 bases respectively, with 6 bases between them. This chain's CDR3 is CATSREANSYEQYF. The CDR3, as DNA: TGTGCCACCAGCAGAGAGGCCAACTCCTACGAGCAGTACTTC. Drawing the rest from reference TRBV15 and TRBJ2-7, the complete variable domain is DAMVIQNPRYQVTQFGKPVTLSCSQTLNHNVMYWYQQKSSQAPKLLFHYYDKDFNNEADTPDNFQSRRPNTSFCFLDIRSPGLGDTAMYLCATSREANSYEQYFGPGTRLTVT.